These 32 T cell receptor beta chains were sequenced from one sample in a study of neoadjuvant nivolumab and ipilimumab in lung cancer. Generated by immunoSEQ multiplex PCR, the TCRdb table keeps only in-frame clones and is missing some. The sample lists 25,000 to 30,000 clones; 65% to 85% were seen once. The sequences come from peripheral blood, collected before neoadjuvant nivolumab, alone or with ipilimumab. The receptors here all came from an adult with non-small cell lung cancer.

The V call is TRBV7-8, the J call TRBJ1-1; no reliable D call. The CDR3 spans 14 residues. Between the trimmed V and J ends, which lost 1 base and 7 bases, there was a span of 13 bases. Germline V lookup: CDR1 SGHVS, CDR2 FQNEAQ. CDR3 residues: CASSLGFMNGEAFF. As DNA, the CDR3 is TGTGCCAGCAGCTTAGGATTTATGAATGGTGAAGCTTTCTTT.

This clone was detected only a few times. The V call is TRBV10-3, the J call TRBJ1-6; D remains unclear. The germline V gene encodes CDR1 ENHRY and CDR2 SYGVKD. Trimming took 5 bases from V and 8 from J, leaving 16 bases between them. CDR3 length: 15 residues. The CDR3 here is CAISRSDPRDSPLHF. The CDR3 DNA sequence: TGTGCCATCAGTCGGTCGGATCCGAGGGATTCACCCCTCCACTTT.

The chain is built from TRBV19 and TRBJ2-2; a weak D match, TRBD1 (6 bases). The CDR3 is 15 residues long. Germline V gene lookup returns CDR1 LNHDA and CDR2 SQIVND (reference sequence). Trimming left V 6 bases short and J 4 bases short, with 15 bases between. For the CDR3, the DNA is TGTGCCAGTAGGGTGGACAGTCGGAGCACCGGGGAGCTGTTTTTT. The encoded protein is CASRVDSRSTGELFF. Drawing the rest from reference TRBV19 and TRBJ2-2, the complete variable domain is DGGITQSPKYLFRKEGQNVTLSCEQNLNHDAMYWYRQDPGQGLRLIYYSQIVNDFQKGDIAEGYSVSREKKESFPLTVTSAQKNPTAFYLCASRVDSRSTGELFFGEGSRLTVL.

This chain joins TRBV9 and TRBJ1-1; 7 bases agree with TRBD1. The germline V gene encodes CDR1 SGDLS and CDR2 YYNGEE. Trimming took 6 bases from V and 7 from J; bases not matched to a gene: 12. The CDR3 extends over 14 amino acids. DNA for the CDR3: TGTGCCAGCACCCCAGGGGGACCCTGGGATGAAGCTTTCTTT. This sequence encodes CASTPGGPWDEAFF.

The chain employs TRBV5-4 and TRBJ1-4; the match to TRBD1 covers 9 bases. Trimming removed 1 base from V and 8 bases from J; junction bases left unmatched: 6. CDR1 and CDR2 (germline): SGHNT, YYREEE (reference sequence). The CDR3 extends over 15 amino acids. The CDR3 region is CASSLQQGAQEKLFF. CDR3 DNA sequence: TGTGCCAGCAGCTTGCAACAGGGGGCGCAGGAAAAACTGTTTTTT.

The table lists this clone with a count of one. This sequence joins TRBV19 and TRBJ2-4, with D hard to call. This CDR3 contains 13 residues. V was cut by 7 bases and J by 7 bases, with 14 bases left in between. Germline values: CDR1 LNHDA, CDR2 SQIVND (reference sequence). CDR3 sequence: CASNSQGRNIQYF. CDR3 in DNA: TGTGCCAGTAACTCTCAAGGGCGTAACATTCAGTACTTC.

This chain links TRBV5-1 with TRBJ2-1, with D tentatively TRBD2 (6 bases). Trimming took 6 bases from V and 4 from J, leaving 20 bases between them. Germline CDR1 reads SGHRS; CDR2 reads YFSETQ. CDR3 size: 16 residues. The DNA for the CDR3 is TGCGCCAGCACCGGGGCGGCCCCAGGGACTTACAATGAGCAGTTCTTC. Translated, it gives CASTGAAPGTYNEQFF.

The CDR3 here is CASSLDRGNQPQHF. The CDR3 nucleotides read TGTGCCAGCAGTCTGGACAGGGGCAATCAGCCCCAGCATTTT. The rearrangement joins TRBV6-5 to TRBJ1-5, with 8 nucleotides matching TRBD1. V gave up 5 bases and J gave up 2 bases; unmatched junction bases: 2. The CDR3 length is 14 residues. CDR1 is MNHEY, CDR2 SVGAGI, per germline.

This rearrangement joins TRBV4-1 to TRBJ1-3, with D tentatively TRBD1 (5 bases). V was trimmed by 1 base and J by 2 bases, leaving 15 bases between them. CDR3 length: 17 residues. Germline V gene data show CDR1 as MGHRA and CDR2 as YSYEKL. For the CDR3, the DNA is TGCGCCAGCAGCCAAGCCGGGACCCAGATGGCTGGAAACACCATATATTTT. Residues: CASSQAGTQMAGNTIYF.

V and J are TRBV5-1 and TRBJ1-1; D possibly corresponds to TRBD1 (5 bases). Germline V lookup: CDR1 SGHRS, CDR2 YFSETQ. This CDR3 is 13 amino acids long. Trimming removed 4 bases at V and 3 bases at J, with 10 bases between. The CDR3 is CASSGDFYTEAFF. In DNA, the CDR3 is TGCGCCAGCAGCGGGGACTTTTACACTGAAGCTTTCTTT.

The CDR3 region is CASSPPLAGGINGYTF. CDR3 nucleotide sequence: TGTGCCAGCTCACCACCCTTGGCGGGGGGGATCAATGGCTACACCTTC. The gene calls are TRBV18 and TRBJ1-2, with D possibly being TRBD1 (5 bases). V shed 0 bases and J shed 6 bases, with 17 bases lying between them. There are 16 residues in the CDR3. CDR1 and CDR2 from the germline V gene are KGHSH and LQKENI.

This chain links TRBV10-3 with TRBJ2-5; 13 bases agree with TRBD2. V shed 0 bases and J 1 base; nucleotides not matched to a gene: 8. The CDR3 is 19 residues long. Looked up from germline, CDR1 is ENHRY and CDR2 is SYGVKD. The CDR3 DNA reads TGTGCCATCAGTGAGTCCGAACTAGCGGGGGGGGTAAGCCAAGAGACCCAGTACTTC. Translated, it gives CAISESELAGGVSQETQYF.

V and J are TRBV7-9 and TRBJ2-7, with unresolved D. Germline V gene sequence: CDR1 SEHNR, CDR2 FQNEAQ (reference sequence). The germline V and J ends were trimmed by 1 base and 2 bases, with 6 bases remaining between them. This CDR3 has 13 residues. CDR3 protein: CASSLDGPYEQYF. CDR3 nucleotide sequence: TGTGCCAGCAGCTTAGACGGCCCCTACGAGCAGTACTTC.

CDR3 sequence: CASSWGLNEKLFF. As DNA, the CDR3 is TGTGCCAGCAGCTGGGGTTTGAATGAAAAACTGTTTTTT. The chain combines TRBV7-2 with TRBJ1-4; no clear D. V lost 4 bases and J 5 bases, leaving 8 bases between the germline ends. Germline assignment: CDR1 SGHTA and CDR2 FQGNSA. CDR3 length: 13 amino acids.

This chain joins TRBV18 and TRBJ2-1, with 11 bases fitting TRBD2. Germline V lookup: CDR1 KGHSH, CDR2 LQKENI. Germline trimming cut 3 bases from V and 0 bases from J; bases unmatched to any gene: 1. The CDR3 runs 16 residues. The CDR3 nucleotides read TGTGCCAGCTCACCGACTAGCGGGGCCTCCTACAATGAGCAGTTCTTC. Translation gives CASSPTSGASYNEQFF.

The chain uses TRBV5-1 and TRBJ2-1; TRBD2 aligns across 7 bases. V shed 0 bases, J shed 8 bases, and the junction held 11 bases outside the gene matches. The CDR3 is 16 residues long. Looked up from germline, CDR1 is SGHRS and CDR2 is YFSETQ. Written as DNA, the CDR3 is TGCGCCAGCAGCTTGGGCGGAGCGGGGACGTCGGATGAGCAGTTCTTC. As protein: CASSLGGAGTSDEQFF.

This chain joins TRBV5-8 and TRBJ2-2; a weak D match, TRBD2 (7 bases). The CDR3 is 17 residues long. V was trimmed by 4 bases and J by 3 bases, leaving 19 bases between them. Germline V CDR1 and CDR2: SGHTS, YDEGEE. The CDR3 here is CASSPFFGGRDTGELFF. The CDR3 DNA follows: TGTGCCAGCAGCCCCTTCTTCGGGGGGCGCGACACCGGGGAGCTGTTTTTT. The variable domain in full, completed from reference TRBV5-8 and TRBJ2-2, reads EAGVTQSPTHLIKTRGQQATLRCSPISGHTSVYWYQQALGLGLQFLLWYDEGEERNRGNFPPRFSGRQFPNYSSELNVNALELEDSALYLCASSPFFGGRDTGELFFGEGSRLTVL.

A few counts support this clone. This chain connects TRBV19 to TRBJ1-1; D is unclear. In germline, CDR1 is LNHDA, CDR2 SQIVND (reference sequence). The CDR3 consists of 13 residues. The V and J ends lost 7 bases and 4 bases respectively, with 13 bases between them. The CDR3 DNA is TGTGCCAGTATGGGGTTGTGGGCCACTGAAGCTTTCTTT. This gives the protein CASMGLWATEAFF.

This clone was detected once. V usage is TRBV25-1 and J usage is TRBJ2-7, with a weak D call TRBD1 (5 bases). The length of the CDR3 is 13 residues. With 6 bases removed from V and 5 bases from J, the gap between germline ends came to 14 bases. The germline CDR1 and CDR2 sequences are MGHDK and SYGVNS. The DNA for the CDR3 is TGTGCCAGCAGGGATTCTGGACAAAACGAGCAGTACTTC. It translates to CASRDSGQNEQYF.

This clone has just a few counts. The chain recombines TRBV19 with TRBJ2-2; the D is unclear. Germline V gene data show CDR1 as LNHDA and CDR2 as SQIVND (reference sequence). Trimming took 3 bases from V and 3 from J, leaving 8 bases between them. CDR3 length: 14 residues. The CDR3 protein is CASSINGYTGELFF. Written as DNA, the CDR3 is TGTGCCAGTAGTATTAACGGATACACCGGGGAGCTGTTTTTT.

The chain joins TRBV23-1 to TRBJ1-1, with D uncertain. TRBV23-1 is an open reading frame, and its role is uncertain. Trimming took 3 bases from V and 0 from J, leaving 17 bases between them. This CDR3 has 17 residues. CDR3 DNA sequence: TGCGCCAGCAGTCAGAAAGTCCCCTGGCCTATGAACACTGAAGCTTTCTTT. It codes for CASSQKVPWPMNTEAFF.

This clone was observed a single time. The chain is built from TRBV11-3 and TRBJ1-1; 7 bases fit TRBD1. Germline values: CDR1 SGHNT, CDR2 YENEEA. V trimming: 1 base; J trimming: 11 bases; junction bases outside the gene matches: 7. The CDR3 length is 13 residues. The CDR3 DNA follows: TGTGCCAGCAGCTTAGGTCAAGGGGGCGACGCTTTCTTT. Its translation is CASSLGQGGDAFF. Together with reference TRBV11-3 and TRBJ1-1, the CDR3 gives the full variable domain: EAGVVQSPRYKIIEKKQPVAFWCNPISGHNTLYWYLQNLGQGPELLIRYENEEAVDDSQLPKDRFSAERLKGVDSTLKIQPAELGDSAVYLCASSLGQGGDAFFGQGTRLTVV.

The chain couples TRBV9 to TRBJ1-1; 10 nucleotides line up with TRBD1. In germline, CDR1 is SGDLS, CDR2 YYNGEE. The CDR3 consists of 17 residues. Trimming removed 4 bases from V and 3 bases from J; junction bases left unmatched: 12. DNA for the CDR3: TGTGCCAGCAGCCCACCCGACGGGACAGGGGTGTACACTGAAGCTTTCTTT. It translates to CASSPPDGTGVYTEAFF.

The genes are TRBV5-5 and TRBJ1-1; D call uncertain. CDR3 length: 14 amino acids. Trimming pared 1 base from V and 0 bases from J, leaving 7 bases between. CDR1 is SGHKS and CDR2 is YYEKEE in the germline V gene (reference sequence). This CDR3 reads CASSLMGMNTEAFF. CDR3 DNA: TGTGCCAGCAGCTTGATGGGCATGAACACTGAAGCTTTCTTT.

The chain joins TRBV27 to TRBJ2-3, with 8 bases aligning to TRBD2. V dropped 1 base and J dropped 2; count of bases not matched to a gene: 8. Germline CDR1 reads MNHEY; CDR2 reads SMNVEV (reference sequence). The CDR3 contains 17 residues. The CDR3 region has the DNA TGTGCCAGCAGTTTATGGGGTAGCGGGGTTGCCACAGATACGCAGTATTTT. Translation: CASSLWGSGVATDTQYF.

There are a few counts of this clone. At one boundary the junction diverges from the germline segment, which might be a read error. V and J are TRBV29-1 and TRBJ2-1; no clear D. Germline CDR1 is SQVTM and CDR2 is ANQGSEA. The CDR3 has 10 residues. For the CDR3, the DNA is TGCAGCGTCGAAGTAAATGAGCAGTTCTTC. Amino acid sequence: CSVEVNEQFF.

This chain links TRBV5-1 with TRBJ2-5, with D possibly matching TRBD1 (6 bases). The CDR3 totals 14 residues. Trimming removed 0 bases from V and 2 bases from J, with 8 bases in between. Germline V gene data show CDR1 as SGHRS and CDR2 as YFSETQ. The DNA for the CDR3 is TGCGCCAGCAGCTTGGGACAGGTTCAAGAGACCCAGTACTTC. Translating it yields CASSLGQVQETQYF.

This sequence joins TRBV18 and TRBJ2-7, with D uncertain. The germline V and J ends were trimmed by 3 bases and 7 bases, with 13 bases remaining between them. The germline V gene encodes CDR1 KGHSH and CDR2 LQKENI. This CDR3 region has 13 residues. The CDR3 DNA reads TGTGCCAGCTCACCGGCAGTCTTGGGGGAGCAGTACTTC. Amino acid sequence: CASSPAVLGEQYF.

The chain couples TRBV5-6 to TRBJ2-7; 9 nucleotides match TRBD1. With 4 bases clipped from V and 4 bases from J, the junction kept 6 bases outside the gene matches. Germline V gene sequence: CDR1 SGHDT, CDR2 YYEEEE. This CDR3 contains 14 residues. The CDR3 protein is CASSPGTGIYEQYF. In nucleotides, the CDR3 is TGTGCCAGCAGCCCCGGGACAGGGATTTACGAGCAGTACTTC.

The chain carries TRBV5-1 and TRBJ1-3; no clear D. The CDR3 covers 16 residues. Germline values: CDR1 SGHRS, CDR2 YFSETQ. The germline V and J ends were trimmed by 1 base and 0 bases, with 11 bases remaining between them. CDR3 amino acids: CASSLRPGDSGNTIYF. The CDR3 DNA sequence: TGCGCCAGCAGCTTGAGGCCAGGCGACTCTGGAAACACCATATATTTT.

This clone was observed once. The chain joins TRBV4-3 to TRBJ1-6; D might be TRBD1 (5 bases). The V gene's germline CDR1 is LGHNA and CDR2 YSLEER. The CDR3 is 15 residues long. Trimming took off 1 base at V and 3 bases at J, with 7 bases between the two ends. The CDR3 loop reads CASSQGQGYNSPLHF. The DNA for the CDR3 is TGCGCCAGCAGCCAAGGGCAGGGCTATAATTCACCCCTCCACTTT.

The chain joins TRBV19 to TRBJ2-1; 9 bases match TRBD2. Germline-derived CDR1 and CDR2 are LNHDA and SQIVND (reference sequence). The CDR3 is 16 residues long. V lost 5 bases and J lost 8; bases outside the gene matches: 13. In DNA form, the CDR3 reads TGTGCCAGTAGTCCCTGGACTAGCGCCGCAGGGGATGAGCAGTTCTTC. Residues: CASSPWTSAAGDEQFF.